Listed below are T cell receptor beta chains from one sample, sequenced in a study of siplizumab effects on memory and regulatory T cells. Libraries were prepared by immunoSEQ multiplex PCR; TCRdb keeps only in-frame clonotypes and omits some of them. The table records some 97,000 clones, about nine tenths of them present only once. The sample comprised CD4+ T cells sorted from blood. Receptor source: a human donor in good health. Some clones in this sample may be carry-over from other donors' samples. The CDR3 runs from the conserved cysteine through the conserved F or W. Fields, in order: J gene, V gene, CDR3 length, clone size, D gene, CDR3 DNA, CDR3 protein. The D gene is left open where the match is weak. The size of a clone is reported for some rows only, either as once, few or many, or as a class for expanded clones.

TRBJ2-7 | TRBV5-1 | 13 | . | TRBD2 | TGCGCCAGCAGCTTCGGGACTAGTAACGAGCAGTACTTC | CASSFGTSNEQYF
TRBJ1-1 | TRBV27 | 13 | . | . | TGTGCCAGCAGTTTTTCACTCTACACTGAAGCTTTCTTT | CASSFSLYTEAFF
TRBJ1-1 | TRBV20-1 | 11 | . | . | TGCAGTGCTTGGACCGGGGCTGAAGCTTTCTTT | CSAWTGAEAFF
TRBJ2-1 | TRBV6-5 | 14 | . | . | TGTGCCAGCAGTTACCTAAAACAGGGCAATGAGCAGTTCTTC | CASSYLKQGNEQFF
TRBJ2-2 | TRBV6-5 | 14 | once | . | TGTGCCAGCAGGCAAGGGTCTAACATCGGGGAGCTGTTTTTT | CASRQGSNIGELFF
TRBJ2-7 | TRBV7-6 | 13 | . | . | TGTGCCAGCAGCTTAGGACACATCTACGAGCAGTACTTC | CASSLGHIYEQYF
TRBJ1-5 | TRBV28 | 14 | . | . | TGTGCCAGCAGCCCGGACGCAGGCAATCAGCCCCAGCATTTT | CASSPDAGNQPQHF
TRBJ2-3 | TRBV4-2 | 12 | . | . | TGTGCCAGCAGCCAAGATTGGGATACGCAGTATTTT | CASSQDWDTQYF
TRBJ1-3 | TRBV19 | 16 | . | . | TGTGCCAGTACCTACACGAGCTCACTCTCTGGAAACACCATATATTTT | CASTYTSSLSGNTIYF
TRBJ1-3 | TRBV18 | 18 | . | . | TGTGCCAGCTCACCCCCGTGGGGGACTCCGAGCTCTGGAAACACCATATATTTT | CASSPPWGTPSSGNTIYF
TRBJ1-5 | TRBV23-1 | 20 | . | . | TGCGCCAGCAGTCACGCCCCACTAACTCCCCGGGCCCAAATGGGTCAGCCCCAGCATTTT | CASSHAPLTPRAQMGQPQHF
TRBJ2-7 | TRBV5-4 | 18 | . | TRBD2 | TGTGCCAGCAGCCGTAGCGGGAGGTTCGGAGGAAGGGCGCGCGAGCAGTACTTC | CASSRSGRFGGRAREQYF
TRBJ2-3 | TRBV18 | 13 | . | . | TGTGCCAGCTCACCTCTTAGCACAGATACGCAGTATTTT | CASSPLSTDTQYF
TRBJ1-2 | TRBV18 | 14 | . | TRBD1 | TGTGCCAGCTCATCAGGGACAGGGAACTATGGCTACACCTTC | CASSSGTGNYGYTF
TRBJ2-7 | TRBV2 | 15 | once | TRBD1 | TGTGCCAGCAGTGAAGGGACAGGGGGGTTCCACGAGCAGTACTTC | CASSEGTGGFHEQYF
TRBJ1-1 | TRBV4-2 | 13 | . | . | TGTGCCAGCAGCCGGGGCGGGAACACTGAAGCTTTCTTT | CASSRGGNTEAFF
TRBJ1-6 | TRBV6-6 | 15 | . | TRBD1 | TGTGCCAGCAGTCCCCGAGGGACAGCTAATTCACCCCTCCACTTT | CASSPRGTANSPLHF
TRBJ1-1 | TRBV6-5 | 15 | . | . | TGTGCCAGCAGTTACTCGAGGACAGTCACCCTTGAAGCTTTCTTT | CASSYSRTVTLEAFF
TRBJ1-1 | TRBV10-3 | 11 | few | . | TGTGCCATCAGTGAACAGGACGAAGCTTTCTTT | CAISEQDEAFF
TRBJ1-2 | TRBV11-3 | 16 | . | . | TGTGCCAGCAGCTCAGATCATGCCGGCAGACGCCGTGGCTACACCTTC | CASSSDHAGRRRGYTF
TRBJ1-1 | TRBV5-4 | 14 | . | . | TGTGCCAGCAGCTTTTTCCAGAAGAACACTGAAGCTTTCTTT | CASSFFQKNTEAFF
TRBJ2-3 | TRBV9 | 15 | . | . | TGTGCCAGCAGCGTAGTGGGACTCCTCACAGATACGCAGTATTTT | CASSVVGLLTDTQYF
TRBJ2-7 | TRBV5-1 | 14 | . | TRBD1 | TGCGCCAGCAGCCCTACAGGGGACAACAACGAGCAGTACTTC | CASSPTGDNNEQYF
TRBJ1-1 | TRBV5-1 | 14 | . | . | TGCGCCAGCAGCCATCACGGTATGGACACTGAAGCTTTCTTT | CASSHHGMDTEAFF
TRBJ1-4 | TRBV4-1 | 16 | . | . | TGCGCCAGCAGCCAAGCGGGAGTGACAACTAATGAAAAACTGTTTTTT | CASSQAGVTTNEKLFF
TRBJ2-7 | TRBV2 | 14 | . | . | TGTGCCAGCAGTGTCGAAGACAGCTTCTACGAGCAGTACTTC | CASSVEDSFYEQYF
TRBJ1-5 | TRBV5-1 | 15 | once | . | TGCGCCAGCAGCTTGGAGGGGAGTCCCAATCAGCCCCAGCATTTT | CASSLEGSPNQPQHF
TRBJ1-4 | TRBV27 | 14 | . | TRBD1 | TGTGCCAGCACCGGACAGGGGTCCGGAGAAAAACTGTTTTTT | CASTGQGSGEKLFF
TRBJ2-6 | TRBV27 | 16 | few | . | TGTGCCAGCCGTCCGATCTACAGATCTGGGGCCAACGTCCTGACTTTC | CASRPIYRSGANVLTF
TRBJ2-5 | TRBV2 | 14 | once | TRBD2 | TGTGCCAGCAGTTTAGGACTAGCCGGGGAGACCCAGTACTTC | CASSLGLAGETQYF
TRBJ1-1 | TRBV15 | 15 | . | TRBD1 | TGTGCCACCGGGGAGGGGACAGGGGGGAACACTGAAGCTTTCTTT | CATGEGTGGNTEAFF
TRBJ1-4 | TRBV28 | 14 | few | TRBD1 | TGTGCCAGCAGTCGCCTGACAGGGGTAGAAAAACTGTTTTTT | CASSRLTGVEKLFF
TRBJ2-7 | TRBV2 | 15 | . | . | TGTGCCAGCAGCGAGTCCCCCGGGGACCAATACGAGCAGTACTTC | CASSESPGDQYEQYF
TRBJ2-7 | TRBV5-1 | 15 | . | TRBD2 | TGCGCCAGCAGCTTCCTAGCGGGAGTGGAGAACGAGCAGTACTTC | CASSFLAGVENEQYF
TRBJ1-6 | TRBV4-2 | 15 | . | . | TGTGCCAGCAGCCAAGGGGGCTCCTATAATTCACCCCTCCACTTT | CASSQGGSYNSPLHF
TRBJ2-2 | TRBV5-4 | 16 | . | TRBD1 | TGTGCCAGCAGCTTGAGAGGACAGGGAATTTCCGGGGAGCTGTTTTTT | CASSLRGQGISGELFF
TRBJ1-1 | TRBV29-1 | 12 | . | . | TGCAGCGTTGAAGTCGCGGGGGACATGGCTTTCTTT | CSVEVAGDMAFF
TRBJ1-6 | TRBV7-9 | 14 | . | TRBD1 | TGTGCCAGCAGCGAACAGGGGAGGGATTCACCCCTCCACTTT | CASSEQGRDSPLHF
TRBJ2-5 | TRBV5-4 | 18 | . | TRBD2 | TGTGCCGGCAGCTCAGAGGGACTAGCGGGAGGGGAGCAAGAGACCCAGTACTTC | CAGSSEGLAGGEQETQYF
TRBJ1-1 | TRBV10-1 | 13 | . | . | TGCGCCAGCAGTGAAACTGGTGACACTGAAGCTTTCTTT | CASSETGDTEAFF
TRBJ2-7 | TRBV5-1 | 14 | . | TRBD2 | TGCGCCAGCAGGAGTACTAGCGGGTCTTTCGAGCAGTACTTC | CASRSTSGSFEQYF
TRBJ2-1 | TRBV20-1 | 11 | . | TRBD2 | TGCAGTGCTAGTGCGGGAGTGGAGCAGTTCTTC | CSASAGVEQFF
TRBJ2-7 | TRBV5-1 | 15 | . | TRBD1 | TGCGCCAGCAGCCCAACCGGGACAGGGTTATACGAGCAGTACTTC | CASSPTGTGLYEQYF
TRBJ2-1 | TRBV4-1 | 17 | . | . | TGCGCCAGCAGCCAAGATTCCCCATATGCGGGAACCAATGAGCAGTTCTTC | CASSQDSPYAGTNEQFF
TRBJ2-2 | TRBV6-4 | 14 | . | . | TGTGCCAGCAGTGAAGCTAGTTCCAGCGGGGAGCTGTTTTTT | CASSEASSSGELFF
TRBJ2-5 | TRBV5-4 | 17 | . | . | TGTGCCCCACTTTGGGGGGACCGACAGACCATCAAAGAGACCCAGTACTTC | CAPLWGDRQTIKETQYF
TRBJ1-1 | TRBV27 | 13 | . | . | TGTGCCAGCAGTTTTCGGGAGTCAAAGAGAGCTTTCTTT | CASSFRESKRAFF
TRBJ2-3 | TRBV15 | 14 | . | . | TGTGCCACCAGCAGAGGGGAGAGCACAGATACGCAGTATTTT | CATSRGESTDTQYF
TRBJ2-1 | TRBV5-1 | 12 | . | . | TGCGCCAGCAGCCCCCCTTCTAGTGAGCAGTTCTTC | CASSPPSSEQFF
TRBJ2-1 | TRBV9 | 16 | . | . | TGTGCCAGCAGCGTAGTGGCGGGAAACAATATCAATGAGCAGTTCTTC | CASSVVAGNNINEQFF
TRBJ2-5 | TRBV6-1 | 14 | . | TRBD2 | TGTGCCAGCAGTATTAGCGGGAGTAGGGAGACCCAGTACTTC | CASSISGSRETQYF
TRBJ2-6 | TRBV19 | 15 | . | . | TGTGCCAGTAGTATTTTCCTCTCTGGGGCCAACGTCCTGACTTTC | CASSIFLSGANVLTF
TRBJ1-1 | TRBV18 | 15 | . | TRBD1 | TGTGCCAGCTCAGAAAACAGGGGTGTGGCGGCTGAAGCTTTCTTT | CASSENRGVAAEAFF
TRBJ2-7 | TRBV27 | 16 | . | TRBD2 | TGTGCCAGCAGTACAACCGGGACTAGCGACCGATACGAGCAGTACTTC | CASSTTGTSDRYEQYF
TRBJ2-1 | TRBV11-2 | 14 | once | . | TGTGCCTCCCGCCGTCTAGAAGGTCCGAATGAGCAGTTCTTC | CASRRLEGPNEQFF
TRBJ2-2 | TRBV9 | 19 | . | TRBD2 | TGTGCCAGCCTGGTGGGGACTAGCGGACACCGACCGAGAGACGGGGAGCTGTTTTTT | CASLVGTSGHRPRDGELFF
TRBJ1-4 | TRBV6-6 | 14 | . | TRBD1 | TGTGCCAGCAGTTATCGACAGGGGGGTGAAAAACTGTTTTTT | CASSYRQGGEKLFF